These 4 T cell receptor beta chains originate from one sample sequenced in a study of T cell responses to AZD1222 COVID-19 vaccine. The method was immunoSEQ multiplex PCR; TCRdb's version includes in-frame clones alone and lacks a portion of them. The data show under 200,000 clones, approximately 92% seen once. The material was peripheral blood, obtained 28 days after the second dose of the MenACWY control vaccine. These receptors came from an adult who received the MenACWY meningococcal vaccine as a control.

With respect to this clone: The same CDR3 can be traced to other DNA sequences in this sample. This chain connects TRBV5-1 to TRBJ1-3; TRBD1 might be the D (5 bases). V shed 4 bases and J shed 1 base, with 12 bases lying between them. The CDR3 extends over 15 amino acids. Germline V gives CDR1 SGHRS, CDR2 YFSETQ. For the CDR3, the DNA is TGCGCCAGCAGCCCTTTAGGGGTTTCTGGAAACACCATATATTTT. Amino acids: CASSPLGVSGNTIYF.

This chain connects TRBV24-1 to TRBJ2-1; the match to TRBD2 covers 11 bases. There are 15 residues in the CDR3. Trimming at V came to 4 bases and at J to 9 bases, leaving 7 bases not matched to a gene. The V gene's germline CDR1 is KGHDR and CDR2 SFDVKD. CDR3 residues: CATSDLAGGISEQFF. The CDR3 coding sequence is TGTGCCACCAGTGACTTAGCGGGAGGGATCAGTGAGCAGTTCTTC.

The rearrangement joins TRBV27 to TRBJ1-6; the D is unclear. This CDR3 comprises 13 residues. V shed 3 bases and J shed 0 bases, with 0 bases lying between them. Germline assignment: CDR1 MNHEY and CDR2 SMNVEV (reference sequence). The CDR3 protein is CASSFSYNSPLHF. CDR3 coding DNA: TGTGCCAGCAGTTTCTCCTATAATTCACCCCTCCACTTT.

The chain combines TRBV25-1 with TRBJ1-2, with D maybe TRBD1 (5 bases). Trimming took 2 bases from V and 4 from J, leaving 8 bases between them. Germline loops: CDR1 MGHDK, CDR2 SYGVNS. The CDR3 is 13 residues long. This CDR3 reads CASSEGGVYGYTF. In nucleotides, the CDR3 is TGTGCCAGCAGTGAAGGGGGGGTCTATGGCTACACCTTC.